These 13 T cell receptor beta chains were sequenced from one sample in a study of shared clonotypes between healthy human individuals. The table came from immunoSEQ multiplex PCR; TCRdb's copy has only in-frame clones and leaves some out. Among millions of clones listed, roughly 94% were seen once. The sample comprised naive CD4+ T cells sorted from blood. Subset noted: CD45RA+ positively selected. The source is a man between 18 and 29 years old in good health.

The chain recombines TRBV11-1 with TRBJ2-1; no clear D. The germline V gene encodes CDR1 SGHAT and CDR2 FQDESV (reference sequence). The CDR3 extends over 14 amino acids. Between the trimmed V and J ends, which lost 4 bases and 4 bases, there was a span of 11 bases. The DNA for the CDR3 is TGTGCCAGCAGCTCTAGGGTGGCGTACAATGAGCAGTTCTTC. It specifies CASSSRVAYNEQFF. Full variable domain (rest looked up from reference TRBV11-1 and TRBJ2-1): EAEVAQSPRYKITEKSQAVAFWCDPISGHATLYWYRQILGQGPELLVQFQDESVVDDSQLPKDRFSAERLKGVDSTLKIQPAELGDSAMYLCASSSRVAYNEQFFGPGTRLTVL.

J is TRBJ2-3 and V is TRBV2; D possibly uses TRBD1 or TRBD2 (6 bases each). Germline assignment: CDR1 SNHLY and CDR2 FYNNEI. V was pared by 5 bases and J by 5 bases, with 11 bases between. This CDR3 contains 13 residues. The CDR3 DNA reads TGTGCCAGCAGTTTACAGGGAGGAGATACGCAGTATTTT. Translation gives CASSLQGGDTQYF.

The chain has TRBV5-1 and TRBJ1-3, with D perhaps matching TRBD1 (6 bases). V lost 7 bases and J 4 bases, leaving 15 bases between the germline ends. The V gene's germline CDR1 is SGHRS and CDR2 YFSETQ. The CDR3 contains 14 residues. For the CDR3, the DNA is TGCGCCAGCTCCGTGTCGGGGACAGGAAACACCATATATTTT. This codes for CASSVSGTGNTIYF.

Here the CDR3 DNA reads TGCGCCAGCAGCCAAGCAGTGACTAGCGGGAGTGGGACCTACAATGAGCAGTTCTTC. Translating it yields CASSQAVTSGSGTYNEQFF. The chain combines TRBV4-3 with TRBJ2-1, with 12 bases that match TRBD2. CDR1 LGHNA and CDR2 YSLEER come from the germline V gene. Germline trimming cut 1 base from V and 2 bases from J; bases unmatched to any gene: 9. The CDR3 covers 19 residues.

Only one count was recorded for this clone. V gene TRBV30 combines with J gene TRBJ1-1; 9 bases fit TRBD1. Germline V CDR1 and CDR2: GTSNPN, SVGIG (reference sequence). Unmatched junction bases numbered 5, after V lost 5 bases and J lost 4 bases. The CDR3 has 13 amino acids. The CDR3 region is CAWGDRVGTEAFF. The CDR3 DNA sequence: TGTGCCTGGGGGGACAGGGTGGGCACTGAAGCTTTCTTT.

The V and J genes are TRBV28 and TRBJ2-5; D is perhaps TRBD2 (5 bases). The V end was cut by 5 bases, the J end by 4 bases, with 11 bases between. The CDR3 consists of 13 residues. Germline V gives CDR1 MDHEN, CDR2 SYDVKM. Written as DNA, the CDR3 is TGTGCCAGCAGTCCCGGAGGAACAGAGACCCAGTACTTC. Encoded protein: CASSPGGTETQYF.

This chain connects TRBV6-6 to TRBJ2-7; 7 nucleotides line up with TRBD2. CDR3 size: 16 residues. Per the germline V gene, CDR1 is MNHNY and CDR2 is SVGAGI (reference sequence). V lost 0 bases, J lost 2 bases, and 7 bases stayed unmatched. The CDR3 DNA reads as TGTGCCAGCAGTTACTCGATGGCTAGCGGTACCTACGAGCAGTACTTC. This translates into CASSYSMASGTYEQYF.

This chain connects TRBV11-1 to TRBJ2-7, with D possibly TRBD2 on 6 matching bases. Germline loops: CDR1 SGHAT, CDR2 FQDESV (reference sequence). Trimming removed 5 bases at V and 4 bases at J, with 18 bases between. The CDR3 is 15 amino acids. CDR3 sequence (DNA): TGTGCCAGCAGCCCACTATCCCCGGGAGTGTACGAGCAGTACTTC. This encodes CASSPLSPGVYEQYF.

The chain combines TRBV5-1 with TRBJ1-3, with 9 bases matching TRBD1. CDR1 SGHRS and CDR2 YFSETQ come from the germline V gene. Losses at the gene ends were 4 bases for V and 7 bases for J; bases not matched to a gene: 6. The CDR3 sequence is 14 residues long. The CDR3 nucleotides read TGCGCCAGCAGCCCCGGACAGGGGCTTAACACCATATATTTT. Encoded protein: CASSPGQGLNTIYF.

On this clone itself: This sequence may be a read error, since a much larger clone differs from it by one base. The chain links TRBV30 to TRBJ2-6; D is ambiguous. Germline values: CDR1 GTSNPN, CDR2 SVGIG (reference sequence). This CDR3 region has 13 residues. V dropped 3 bases and J dropped 3 bases, with 6 bases sitting between them. In DNA, the CDR3 is TGTGCCTGGAGGAGCTTTGGGGCCAACGTCCTGACTTTC. Protein: CAWRSFGANVLTF.

The table lists this clone with a count of one. The CDR3 DNA reads as TGTGCCAGCAGCTCTCGGGACATACAAGAGACCCAGTACTTC. Protein sequence: CASSSRDIQETQYF. The chain couples TRBV5-4 to TRBJ2-5; D is perhaps TRBD1 (6 bases). This CDR3 has 14 amino acids. Germline lookup yields CDR1 SGHNT and CDR2 YYREEE (reference sequence). V was cut by 3 bases and J by 2 bases, with 11 bases left in between.

With regard to this clone: Other nucleotide sequences in the sample specify the same CDR3. V is TRBV5-1 and J is TRBJ2-1; tentatively, D is TRBD1 (6 bases). The CDR3 has 14 residues. Trimming removed 4 bases from V and 7 bases from J, with 15 bases in between. Germline V lookup: CDR1 SGHRS, CDR2 YFSETQ. The CDR3 loop is CASSLAGENNEQFF. The CDR3 nucleotides are TGCGCCAGCAGCCTGGCAGGGGAGAATAATGAGCAGTTCTTC. Drawing the rest from reference TRBV5-1 and TRBJ2-1, the complete variable domain is KAGVTQTPRYLIKTRGQQVTLSCSPISGHRSVSWYQQTPGQGLQFLFEYFSETQRNKGNFPGRFSGRQFSNSRSEMNVSTLELGDSALYLCASSLAGENNEQFFGPGTRLTVL.

The J gene is TRBJ2-5, the V gene TRBV5-4, with D perhaps TRBD2 (6 bases). This CDR3 spans 14 amino acids. Germline CDR1 is SGHNT and CDR2 is YYREEE (reference sequence). With 4 bases removed from V and 5 bases from J, the gap between germline ends came to 15 bases. The DNA of the CDR3 is TGTGCCAGCAGCCGAGGCGGGGATGGGGAGACCCAGTACTTC. As protein: CASSRGGDGETQYF.